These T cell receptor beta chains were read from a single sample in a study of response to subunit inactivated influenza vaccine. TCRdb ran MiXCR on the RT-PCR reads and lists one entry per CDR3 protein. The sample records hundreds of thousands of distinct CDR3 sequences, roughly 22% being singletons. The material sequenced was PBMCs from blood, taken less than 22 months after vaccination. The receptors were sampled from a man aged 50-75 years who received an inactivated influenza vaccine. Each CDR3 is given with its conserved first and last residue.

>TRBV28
CASSLHLVSGDKNIQYF
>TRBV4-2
CASSVDEGSGANVLTF
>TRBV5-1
CASSPGGRGYEQFF
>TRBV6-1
CASREQGGVDYGYTF
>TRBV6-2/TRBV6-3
CASNSNTDTQYF
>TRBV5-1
CASGSPRQREQYF
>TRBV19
CASRPITRGAPTAPQHF
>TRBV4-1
CASSPGGQGLYGYTF
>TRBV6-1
CASRRTGNTYEQYF
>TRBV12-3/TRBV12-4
CASSWGTELPLYF
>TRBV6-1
CASRKRQATYEQYF
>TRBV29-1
CSVSQGVNQPQHF
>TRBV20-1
CSAPGGSGGSDTQYF
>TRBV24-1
CATSESGTPGYTF
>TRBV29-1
CSVAYAPGPTNTEAFF
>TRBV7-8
CASSFSTGRAYGYTF
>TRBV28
CASSVVGRDNEQFF
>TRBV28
CASRLDRGLGSNQPQHF
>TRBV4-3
CASSQDLPGPFSGNTIYF
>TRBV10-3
CAISESGGESEKLFF